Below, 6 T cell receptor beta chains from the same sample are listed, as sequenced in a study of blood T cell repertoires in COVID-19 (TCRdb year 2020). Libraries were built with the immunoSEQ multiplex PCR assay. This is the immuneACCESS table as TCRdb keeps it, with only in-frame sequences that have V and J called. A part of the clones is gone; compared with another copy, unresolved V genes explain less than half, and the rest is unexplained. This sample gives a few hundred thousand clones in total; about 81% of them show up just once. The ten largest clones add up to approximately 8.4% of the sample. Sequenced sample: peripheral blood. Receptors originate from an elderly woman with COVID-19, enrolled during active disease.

This CDR3 reads CAWSVLGRAGTEAFF. The CDR3 DNA sequence: TGTGCCTGGAGTGTACTAGGAAGGGCTGGCACTGAAGCTTTCTTT. This chain joins TRBV30 and TRBJ1-1; D is undetermined. This CDR3 is 15 amino acids long. Germline loops: CDR1 GTSNPN, CDR2 SVGIG (reference sequence). With 0 bases removed from V and 4 bases from J, the gap between germline ends came to 15 bases.

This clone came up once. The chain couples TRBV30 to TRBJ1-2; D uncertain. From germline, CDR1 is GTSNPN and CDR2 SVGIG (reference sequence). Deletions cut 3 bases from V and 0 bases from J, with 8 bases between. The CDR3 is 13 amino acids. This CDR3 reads CAWSPLTNYGYTF. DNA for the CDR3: TGTGCCTGGAGCCCCCTTACTAACTATGGCTACACCTTC. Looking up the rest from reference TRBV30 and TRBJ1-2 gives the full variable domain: SQTIHQWPATLVQPVGSPLSLECTVEGTSNPNLYWYRQAAGRGLQLLFYSVGIGQISSEVPQNLSASRPQDRQFILSSKKLLLSDSGFYLCAWSPLTNYGYTFGSGTRLTVV.

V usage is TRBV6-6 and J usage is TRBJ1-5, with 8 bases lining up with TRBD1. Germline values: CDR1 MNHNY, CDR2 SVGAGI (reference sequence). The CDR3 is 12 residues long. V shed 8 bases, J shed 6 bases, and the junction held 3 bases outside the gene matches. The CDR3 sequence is CASGTGVQPQHF. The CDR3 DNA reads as TGTGCCAGCGGGACAGGAGTTCAGCCCCAGCATTTT.

CDR3 sequence (DNA): TGTGCCAGCAGCCCCGTCCGGGAGCTCAACAATGAGCAGTTCTTC. This encodes CASSPVRELNNEQFF. The V call is TRBV21-1, the J call TRBJ2-1; the table's D call of TRBD2 was not tested on the DNA. TRBV21-1 constitutes a pseudogene. The CDR3 spans 15 residues.

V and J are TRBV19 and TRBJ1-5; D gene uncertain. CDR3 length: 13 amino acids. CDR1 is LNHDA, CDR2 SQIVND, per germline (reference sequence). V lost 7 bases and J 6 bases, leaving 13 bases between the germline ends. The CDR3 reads CASNGRAGQPQHF. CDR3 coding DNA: TGTGCCAGTAATGGGAGGGCTGGTCAGCCCCAGCATTTT. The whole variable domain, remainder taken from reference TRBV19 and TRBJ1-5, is DGGITQSPKYLFRKEGQNVTLSCEQNLNHDAMYWYRQDPGQGLRLIYYSQIVNDFQKGDIAEGYSVSREKKESFPLTVTSAQKNPTAFYLCASNGRAGQPQHFGDGTRLSIL.

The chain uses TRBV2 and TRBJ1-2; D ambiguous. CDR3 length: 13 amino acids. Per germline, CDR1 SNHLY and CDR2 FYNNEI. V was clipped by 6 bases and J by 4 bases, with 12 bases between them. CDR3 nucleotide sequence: TGTGCCAGCAGAGTCGGCACTAGCTATGGCTACACCTTC. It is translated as CASRVGTSYGYTF.